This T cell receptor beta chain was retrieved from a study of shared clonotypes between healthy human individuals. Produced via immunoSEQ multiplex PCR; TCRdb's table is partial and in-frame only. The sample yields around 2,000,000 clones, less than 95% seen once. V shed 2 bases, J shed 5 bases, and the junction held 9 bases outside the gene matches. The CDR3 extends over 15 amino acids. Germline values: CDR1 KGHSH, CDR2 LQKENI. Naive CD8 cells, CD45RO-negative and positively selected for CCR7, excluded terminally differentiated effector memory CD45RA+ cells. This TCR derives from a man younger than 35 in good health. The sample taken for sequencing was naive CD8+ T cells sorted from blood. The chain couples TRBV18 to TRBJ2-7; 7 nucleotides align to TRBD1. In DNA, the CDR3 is TGTGCCAGCTCACCAACCGGGACAGATCTCAACGAGCAGTACTTC. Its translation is CASSPTGTDLNEQYF.